This T cell receptor (beta chain) was captured by sequencing in a study of CD8 T cells in ankylosing spondylitis. The CDR3 runs 13 residues. Trimming took off 2 bases at V and 6 bases at J, with 10 bases between the two ends. CDR1 SEHNR and CDR2 FQNEAQ come from the germline V gene (reference sequence). This clonotype has only a few counts. Its antigen is unknown. Findings and limits, study-wide: Blood of patients with ankylosing spondylitis appeared to be characterized by a TCR beta motif of several highly homologous variants. The study looked at matched synovial fluid samples from ankylosing spondylitis patients. Disease-linked clones were reported to be significantly enriched there.

Libraries for TCR beta were made by quantitative 5'-RACE with molecular barcodes. TCRdb reprocessed the 5' RACE reads with MiXCR, giving one entry per CDR3 protein. Among roughly 470,000 distinct CDR3 sequences listed, roughly a quarter were seen once. This chain connects TRBV7-9 to TRBJ1-1; D gene uncertain. The sequenced material came from blood, either unsorted or a sorted T cell fraction (not recorded which). The sequence was collected from a male donor with ankylosing spondylitis. CDR3 amino acids: CASSLREGAEAFF. The CDR3 DNA reads TGTGCCAGCAGCTTAAGAGAAGGCGCTGAAGCTTTCTTT.